Listed below are T cell receptor beta chains from one sample, sequenced in a study of cytomegalovirus exposure and HLA in healthy donors. This table comes from immunoSEQ multiplex PCR, and its TCRdb copy is limited to in-frame clones, with some not included. The data hold 150,000 or so clones, with 60% to 80% observed a single time. Material for sequencing was PBMCs. The receptors were gathered from a woman aged 30 to 39 in good health and CMV-seronegative. The CDR3 runs from the conserved cysteine through the conserved F or W. Each record gives: CDR3 protein, CDR3 DNA, V gene, J gene, clone size, D gene. A D gene is named only where the DNA matches it firmly. A clone size is listed for some rows: how often the clone was seen (once, few, many), or a class if it is expanded.

CDR3aa: CASGLVQRDTQYF
CDR3nt: TGTGCTAGTGGTTTGGTACAAAGAGATACGCAGTATTTT
v_gene: TRBV12-5
j_gene: TRBJ2-3
abundance: .
d_gene: .

CDR3aa: CASSSSSGANVLTF
CDR3nt: TGCGCCAGCAGCTCGTCCTCTGGGGCCAACGTCCTGACTTTC
v_gene: TRBV5-1
j_gene: TRBJ2-6
abundance: .
d_gene: .

CDR3aa: CASSVTPGTEAFF
CDR3nt: TGTGCCAGCAGCGTAACCCCAGGCACTGAAGCTTTCTTT
v_gene: TRBV9
j_gene: TRBJ1-1
abundance: .
d_gene: .

CDR3aa: CSTYSGTGEETQYF
CDR3nt: TGCAGCACATACTCCGGGACAGGGGAGGAGACCCAGTACTTC
v_gene: TRBV29-1
j_gene: TRBJ2-5
abundance: .
d_gene: TRBD1

CDR3aa: CASSEARGQAYNSPLHF
CDR3nt: TGTGCCAGCAGTGAAGCGAGGGGACAGGCCTATAATTCACCCCTCCACTTT
v_gene: TRBV6-1
j_gene: TRBJ1-6
abundance: .
d_gene: TRBD1

CDR3aa: CASSPRRDNYYEQYF
CDR3nt: TGTGCCAGCTCACCCCGAAGGGACAACTACTACGAGCAGTACTTC
v_gene: TRBV18
j_gene: TRBJ2-7
abundance: .
d_gene: .

CDR3aa: CASSLLQNSGNTIYF
CDR3nt: TGTGCCAGCAGCTTGCTCCAGAACTCTGGAAACACCATATATTTT
v_gene: TRBV5-6
j_gene: TRBJ1-3
abundance: .
d_gene: .

CDR3aa: CASRRDRGRNQPQHF
CDR3nt: TGTGCCAGCCGCCGGGACAGGGGGCGCAATCAGCCCCAGCATTTT
v_gene: TRBV6-5
j_gene: TRBJ1-5
abundance: .
d_gene: TRBD1

CDR3aa: CASRRDRGHYEQYF
CDR3nt: TGCGCCAGCAGAAGGGACAGGGGGCACTACGAGCAGTACTTC
v_gene: TRBV10-2
j_gene: TRBJ2-7
abundance: .
d_gene: TRBD1

CDR3aa: CASRRQGMATEAFF
CDR3nt: TGTGCCAGCAGGAGACAGGGGATGGCAACTGAAGCTTTCTTT
v_gene: TRBV5-5
j_gene: TRBJ1-1
abundance: many
d_gene: TRBD1

CDR3aa: CATSSRQGSKEKLFF
CDR3nt: TGTGCCACCAGCAGCCGACAGGGGTCGAAGGAAAAACTGTTTTTT
v_gene: TRBV15
j_gene: TRBJ1-4
abundance: .
d_gene: TRBD1

CDR3aa: CASSHDRGEQYF
CDR3nt: TGTGCCAGCAGCCATGACAGGGGCGAGCAGTACTTC
v_gene: TRBV7-8
j_gene: TRBJ2-7
abundance: .
d_gene: TRBD1

CDR3aa: CASGGQGSDTGELFF
CDR3nt: TGCGCCAGCGGGGGACAGGGATCGGACACCGGGGAGCTGTTTTTT
v_gene: TRBV5-1
j_gene: TRBJ2-2
abundance: .
d_gene: TRBD1

CDR3aa: CASSVGNMNSPLHF
CDR3nt: TGTGCCAGCAGCGTAGGCAACATGAATTCACCCCTCCACTTT
v_gene: TRBV9
j_gene: TRBJ1-6
abundance: .
d_gene: .

CDR3aa: CAYIAGGRQTQYF
CDR3nt: TGTGCCTATATAGCGGGGGGGAGGCAGACCCAGTACTTC
v_gene: TRBV30
j_gene: TRBJ2-5
abundance: few
d_gene: TRBD2

CDR3aa: CASSQGAGTGVYEQYF
CDR3nt: TGCGCCAGCAGCCAGGGCGCCGGGACAGGGGTCTACGAGCAGTACTTC
v_gene: TRBV4-1
j_gene: TRBJ2-7
abundance: .
d_gene: TRBD1

CDR3aa: CASSPLPQETQYF
CDR3nt: TGCGCCAGCAGTCCTCTCCCTCAAGAGACCCAGTACTTC
v_gene: TRBV10-2
j_gene: TRBJ2-5
abundance: .
d_gene: .

CDR3aa: CASLAGYGYTF
CDR3nt: TGTGCCTCTCTCGCAGGGTATGGCTACACCTTC
v_gene: TRBV30
j_gene: TRBJ1-2
abundance: .
d_gene: .

CDR3aa: CASSTDDRGPYNEQFF
CDR3nt: TGTGCCAGTAGCACCGACGACAGGGGGCCTTACAATGAGCAGTTCTTC
v_gene: TRBV19
j_gene: TRBJ2-1
abundance: once
d_gene: TRBD1

CDR3aa: CASSLVAGYNEQFF
CDR3nt: TGCGCCAGCAGCCTTGTGGCGGGGTATAATGAGCAGTTCTTC
v_gene: TRBV5-1
j_gene: TRBJ2-1
abundance: .
d_gene: .

CDR3aa: CASSPEVNTEAFF
CDR3nt: TGTGCCAGTAGTCCGGAGGTGAACACTGAAGCTTTCTTT
v_gene: TRBV19
j_gene: TRBJ1-1
abundance: .
d_gene: .

CDR3aa: CAWSVRVRETQYF
CDR3nt: TGTGCCTGGAGTGTGCGGGTTCGTGAGACCCAGTACTTC
v_gene: TRBV30
j_gene: TRBJ2-5
abundance: few
d_gene: .

CDR3aa: CASSLETSSYNSPLHF
CDR3nt: TGTGCCAGCAGCTTGGAGACTAGCTCCTATAATTCACCCCTCCACTTT
v_gene: TRBV5-8
j_gene: TRBJ1-6
abundance: .
d_gene: .

CDR3aa: CASRRQGGWNTEAFF
CDR3nt: TGTGCCAGCCGCCGGCAGGGGGGATGGAACACTGAAGCTTTCTTT
v_gene: TRBV6-5
j_gene: TRBJ1-1
abundance: .
d_gene: TRBD1

CDR3aa: CASTAGATDTQYF
CDR3nt: TGTGCCAGTACTGCGGGGGCCACAGATACGCAGTATTTT
v_gene: TRBV19
j_gene: TRBJ2-3
abundance: .
d_gene: .

CDR3aa: CASSSGQANTGELFF
CDR3nt: TGCGCCAGCAGCTCTGGACAGGCGAACACCGGGGAGCTGTTTTTT
v_gene: TRBV5-1
j_gene: TRBJ2-2
abundance: .
d_gene: TRBD1

CDR3aa: CATSRGRGQPQHF
CDR3nt: TGTGCCACCAGCAGAGGGAGAGGCCAGCCCCAGCATTTT
v_gene: TRBV15
j_gene: TRBJ1-5
abundance: .
d_gene: .

CDR3aa: CASSFAGAGNTIYF
CDR3nt: TGCGCCAGCAGCTTCGCAGGGGCTGGAAACACCATATATTTT
v_gene: TRBV5-1
j_gene: TRBJ1-3
abundance: .
d_gene: .

CDR3aa: CASSPEGDEQYF
CDR3nt: TGTGCCAGCTCACCGGAAGGGGACGAGCAGTACTTC
v_gene: TRBV18
j_gene: TRBJ2-7
abundance: .
d_gene: .

CDR3aa: CASSLGQGSAVGTGELFF
CDR3nt: TGTGCCAGCAGCCTAGGACAGGGGTCCGCCGTGGGCACCGGGGAGCTGTTTTTT
v_gene: TRBV13
j_gene: TRBJ2-2
abundance: .
d_gene: TRBD1

CDR3aa: CASSQRQGWDGYTF
CDR3nt: TGTGCCAGCAGTCAACGACAGGGGTGGGATGGCTACACCTTC
v_gene: TRBV28
j_gene: TRBJ1-2
abundance: .
d_gene: TRBD1

CDR3aa: CSGIGVADTQYF
CDR3nt: TGCAGCGGAATAGGGGTGGCAGATACGCAGTATTTT
v_gene: TRBV29-1
j_gene: TRBJ2-3
abundance: .
d_gene: .

CDR3aa: CAISEDGGDTDTQYF
CDR3nt: TGTGCCATCAGTGAGGACGGGGGAGACACAGATACGCAGTATTTT
v_gene: TRBV10-3
j_gene: TRBJ2-3
abundance: .
d_gene: .

CDR3aa: CASSLGFRGYNEQFF
CDR3nt: TGTGCCAGCAGCTTAGGGTTCCGGGGTTACAATGAGCAGTTCTTC
v_gene: TRBV11-2
j_gene: TRBJ2-1
abundance: .
d_gene: .

CDR3aa: CASSLVGTSGYEQYF
CDR3nt: TGTGCCAGCAGCTTAGTCGGGACTAGCGGCTACGAGCAGTACTTC
v_gene: TRBV7-2
j_gene: TRBJ2-7
abundance: .
d_gene: TRBD2

CDR3aa: CASSAPRGAELLNSPLHF
CDR3nt: TGTGCCAGCAGCGCCCCTCGGGGGGCGGAACTGTTAAATTCACCCCTCCACTTT
v_gene: TRBV9
j_gene: TRBJ1-6
abundance: few
d_gene: .

CDR3aa: CASNPGQGGEKLFF
CDR3nt: TGTGCCAGCAATCCGGGACAGGGCGGTGAAAAACTGTTTTTT
v_gene: TRBV28
j_gene: TRBJ1-4
abundance: once
d_gene: TRBD1

CDR3aa: CASSSSEAPNEKLFF
CDR3nt: TGTGCCAGCAGCTCCTCGGAGGCCCCTAATGAAAAACTGTTTTTT
v_gene: TRBV7-8
j_gene: TRBJ1-4
abundance: few
d_gene: .

CDR3aa: CASTWDRTSGNTIYF
CDR3nt: TGTGCCAGCACTTGGGACAGGACCTCTGGAAACACCATATATTTT
v_gene: TRBV6-1
j_gene: TRBJ1-3
abundance: .
d_gene: TRBD1

CDR3aa: CASSYVAGNYGYTF
CDR3nt: TGTGCCAGCAGTTACGTGGCAGGGAACTATGGCTACACCTTC
v_gene: TRBV6-5
j_gene: TRBJ1-2
abundance: once
d_gene: .

CDR3aa: CATRQGNQPQHF
CDR3nt: TGTGCCACCAGACAGGGGAATCAGCCCCAGCATTTT
v_gene: TRBV6-6
j_gene: TRBJ1-5
abundance: few
d_gene: TRBD1

CDR3aa: CASSLSQGSYTF
CDR3nt: TGTGCCAGCAGTTTATCACAGGGCAGCTACACCTTC
v_gene: TRBV28
j_gene: TRBJ1-2
abundance: .
d_gene: .